This entry lists 26 T cell receptor beta chains sequenced from one sample in a study of T cells in Graves' hyperthyroidism and ophthalmopathy. Regions amplified from RNA transcripts were the TCR beta CDR3 regions. The HTBI primer set was used in a first-round RT-PCR of the TCR CDR3. TCRdb independently ran MiXCR on the multiplex PCR reads; one entry per CDR3 protein. The sample lists 640,000 or so distinct CDR3 sequences, roughly 14% seen once, with around 4% in the top ten. The sample comprised blood. The source of these receptors is a woman aged 40 to 49 with Graves' ophthalmopathy.

The sample holds a few counts of this clonotype. The chain employs TRBV6-1 and TRBJ2-2, with TRBD2 as a possible D gene (6 bases). V was clipped by 2 bases and J by 3 bases, with 10 bases between them. The CDR3 loop spans 15 amino acids. The germline gives CDR1 MNHNS, CDR2 SASEGT. The CDR3 DNA reads as TGTGCCAGCAGTGAAACTAGCCTCGACACCGGGGAGCTGTTTTTT. Its protein is CASSETSLDTGELFF.

The sample holds many counts of this clonotype. This sequence joins TRBV6-5 and TRBJ2-7; 9 bases map to TRBD1. Germline CDR1 is MNHEY and CDR2 is SVGAGI. The ends lost 2 bases at V and 3 bases at J; junction bases unmatched: 5. The CDR3 loop spans 15 amino acids. This CDR3 reads CASSYGTGPLYEQYF. Written as DNA, the CDR3 is TGTGCCAGCAGTTACGGGACAGGGCCTCTCTACGAGCAGTACTTC.

This clonotype was recorded many times. The chain combines TRBV12-5 with TRBJ1-5; 8 bases fit TRBD1. Losses at the gene ends were 5 bases for V and 4 bases for J; bases not matched to a gene: 10. The CDR3 extends over 16 amino acids. Germline loops: CDR1 LGHNT, CDR2 FRNRAP. CDR3 sequence (DNA): TGTGCTAGTGGTAACTCGACAGGGGTATCAAATCAGCCCCAGCATTTT. This codes for CASGNSTGVSNQPQHF.

This clonotype turned up a few times. V gene TRBV7-2 combines with J gene TRBJ2-7; TRBD2 matches at 9 bases. Germline values: CDR1 SGHTA, CDR2 FQGNSA. The CDR3 spans 15 residues. V dropped 5 bases and J dropped 2; count of bases not matched to a gene: 7. The CDR3 loop is CASSVVAGDTYEQYF. CDR3 DNA: TGTGCCAGCAGCGTCGTAGCGGGAGATACCTACGAGCAGTACTTC.

This clonotype was recorded at least ten times. The chain joins TRBV6-2 or TRBV6-3 to TRBJ1-1, with D possibly matching TRBD1 (5 bases). Trimming removed 5 bases at V and 0 bases at J, with 10 bases between. Germline V lookup: CDR1 MNHEY, CDR2 SVGEGT. The length of the CDR3 is 14 residues. Here the CDR3 reads CASSQTAMNTEAFF. The CDR3 bases are TGTGCCAGCAGTCAGACAGCCATGAACACTGAAGCTTTCTTT.

This clonotype was detected many times. The chain recombines TRBV28 with TRBJ1-1; D remains unclear. Trimming stripped 5 bases from V and 1 base from J, with 14 bases between. This CDR3 comprises 15 residues. Germline CDR1 is MDHEN and CDR2 is SYDVKM. This CDR3 is CASSPPWVENTEAFF. In DNA form, the CDR3 reads TGTGCCAGCAGTCCCCCCTGGGTGGAGAACACTGAAGCTTTCTTT.

This clonotype was detected only a few times. This chain links TRBV29-1 with TRBJ2-7; weak D call: TRBD1 (5 bases). Trimming removed 4 bases from V and 5 bases from J, with 15 bases in between. This CDR3 spans 13 amino acids. Germline V CDR1 and CDR2: SQVTM, ANQGSEA. CDR3 sequence (DNA): TGCAGCGTTGGGTCCAGGGAAAATAACGAGCAGTACTTC. It yields the protein CSVGSRENNEQYF.

This clonotype appeared many times. CDR3 sequence reads: CASSWASGSSYEQYF. In nucleotides, the CDR3 is TGTGCCAGCAGCTGGGCTAGCGGGAGCTCCTACGAGCAGTACTTC. The chain uses TRBV7-2 and TRBJ2-7; 10 bases align to TRBD2. This CDR3 is 15 amino acids long. CDR1 is SGHTA, CDR2 FQGNSA, per germline. V shed 4 bases and J 0 bases; nucleotides not matched to a gene: 3.

V usage is TRBV4-2 and J usage is TRBJ1-1; D is undetermined. The ends were cut back, 4 bases at V and 4 bases at J, with 10 bases in the middle. Germline assignment: CDR1 LGHNA and CDR2 YNFKEQ. The CDR3 is 13 amino acids. The CDR3 DNA sequence: TGTGCCAGCAGCCCAAGAACTGCCACTGAAGCTTTCTTT. It encodes CASSPRTATEAFF.

This clonotype was observed at least ten times. The J gene is TRBJ1-5, the V gene TRBV19; 11 nucleotides agree with TRBD1. This CDR3 region has 17 residues. Germline V gene sequence: CDR1 LNHDA, CDR2 SQIVND (reference sequence). Unmatched junction bases numbered 6, after V lost 4 bases and J lost 1 base. CDR3 DNA: TGTGCCAGTAGTACAAGGGACAGGGGGAAGAGCAATCAGCCCCAGCATTTT. It specifies CASSTRDRGKSNQPQHF.

At least ten counts were recorded for this clonotype. CDR3 nucleotides: TGTGCCAGCAGAACTGGACTTATGAACACTGAAGCTTTCTTT. Translation: CASRTGLMNTEAFF. V and J are TRBV28 and TRBJ1-1; D not certain. CDR1 and CDR2 from the germline V gene are MDHEN and SYDVKM. Trimming took off 6 bases at V and 0 bases at J, with 11 bases between the two ends. The CDR3 has 14 amino acids.

This clonotype was seen many times. The chain uses TRBV28 and TRBJ2-7; possibly TRBD1 or TRBD2 for D (5 bases each). The germline CDR1 and CDR2 sequences are MDHEN and SYDVKM. Trimming removed 6 bases at V and 1 base at J, with 10 bases between. The CDR3 is 13 amino acids. The CDR3 region has the DNA TGTGCCAGCAGATCGGGACGATCCTACGAGCAGTACTTC. Protein product: CASRSGRSYEQYF.

This clonotype has a count of ten or more. The chain joins TRBV12-5 to TRBJ2-5; tentatively, D is TRBD2 (6 bases). This CDR3 comprises 18 residues. The germline V gene encodes CDR1 LGHNT and CDR2 FRNRAP. Trimming removed 2 bases from V and 5 bases from J, with 24 bases in between. The chain's CDR3 is CASGLPYLPHGRGETQYF. CDR3 nucleotide sequence: TGTGCTAGTGGTTTGCCCTACCTCCCCCACGGGAGAGGGGAGACCCAGTACTTC.

This clonotype has a count of ten or more. This chain uses TRBV27 with TRBJ1-2; D might be TRBD1 (5 bases). Trimming took off 0 bases at V and 4 bases at J, with 12 bases between the two ends. The CDR3 sequence is 15 residues long. Germline assignment: CDR1 MNHEY and CDR2 SMNVEV (reference sequence). The CDR3 loop is CASSLSGQRVYGYTF. CDR3 coding DNA: TGTGCCAGCAGTTTATCGGGGCAGCGCGTCTATGGCTACACCTTC.

The genes are TRBV27 and TRBJ1-2; maybe TRBD1 (6 bases). V was clipped by 4 bases and J by 5 bases, with 17 bases between them. CDR1 and CDR2 from the germline V gene are MNHEY and SMNVEV (reference sequence). There are 15 residues in the CDR3. The CDR3 DNA follows: TGTGCCAGCAGTTCCTTAGGGGGAGGGGATTATGGCTACACCTTC. It yields the protein CASSSLGGGDYGYTF.

The chain uses TRBV7-9 and TRBJ1-5; D unclear. Germline V gene data show CDR1 as SEHNR and CDR2 as FQNEAQ (reference sequence). The CDR3 loop spans 12 amino acids. V was shortened by 2 bases and J by 7 bases, with 6 bases between the two germline ends. The CDR3 here is CASSLTYQPQHF. The DNA of the CDR3 is TGTGCCAGCAGCTTAACCTACCAGCCCCAGCATTTT. The whole variable domain, remainder taken from reference TRBV7-9 and TRBJ1-5, is DTGVSQNPRHKITKRGQNVTFRCDPISEHNRLYWYRQTLGQGPEFLTYFQNEAQLEKSRLLSDRFSAERPKGSFSTLEIQRTEQGDSAMYLCASSLTYQPQHFGDGTRLSIL.

In its sample, this clonotype was seen many times. This chain joins TRBV6-1 and TRBJ1-1; a weak D match, TRBD1 (6 bases). The V gene's germline CDR1 is MNHNS and CDR2 SASEGT. Trimming took off 5 bases at V and 7 bases at J, with 20 bases between the two ends. The CDR3 has 15 residues. The CDR3 here is CASSTATGKVGEAFF. DNA for the CDR3: TGTGCCAGCAGTACAGCGACAGGTAAAGTCGGTGAAGCTTTCTTT.

The V gene is TRBV5-1, the J gene TRBJ2-3; either TRBD1 or TRBD2 may fit D (5 bases each). The CDR3 runs to 16 residues. Trimming removed 3 bases at V and 2 bases at J, with 16 bases between. Germline CDR1 reads SGHRS; CDR2 reads YFSETQ. The chain's CDR3 is CASSWDSGTFTDTQYF. CDR3 nucleotides: TGCGCCAGCAGCTGGGATTCCGGGACCTTCACAGATACGCAGTATTTT.

This clonotype was seen repeatedly, ten times or more. The chain joins TRBV7-9 to TRBJ2-6; possibly TRBD1 for D (5 bases). The CDR3 has 15 amino acids. V was trimmed by 4 bases and J by 2 bases, leaving 9 bases between them. Germline V gives CDR1 SEHNR, CDR2 FQNEAQ (reference sequence). CDR3 sequence: CASSYTGAGANVLTF. In DNA form, the CDR3 reads TGTGCCAGCAGCTACACAGGAGCTGGGGCCAACGTCCTGACTTTC. The whole variable domain, filled in from reference TRBV7-9 and TRBJ2-6, reads DTGVSQNPRHKITKRGQNVTFRCDPISEHNRLYWYRQTLGQGPEFLTYFQNEAQLEKSRLLSDRFSAERPKGSFSTLEIQRTEQGDSAMYLCASSYTGAGANVLTFGAGSRLTVL.

This clonotype turned up a few times. The chain recombines TRBV10-1 with TRBJ2-5; maybe TRBD1 (5 bases). Germline CDR1 and CDR2: WNHNN and SYGVQD (reference sequence). CDR3 size: 14 residues. Trimming took off 8 bases at V and 5 bases at J, with 18 bases between the two ends. Here the CDR3 reads CASRLGQTPETQYF. In DNA form, the CDR3 reads TGCGCCAGCCGACTGGGGCAAACTCCCGAGACCCAGTACTTC.

At least ten counts were recorded for this clonotype. This chain links TRBV20-1 with TRBJ2-7; D possibly uses TRBD1 or TRBD2 (5 bases each). Germline V gene sequence: CDR1 DFQATT, CDR2 SNEGSKA (reference sequence). The CDR3 covers 13 residues. The CDR3 nucleotides read TGCAGCCGCGGGCAGGGATATTCCTACGAGCAGTACTTC. Translating gives CSRGQGYSYEQYF.

This clonotype was picked up many times. The chain uses TRBV28 and TRBJ1-5; 10 nucleotides agree with TRBD1. Per germline, CDR1 MDHEN and CDR2 SYDVKM. CDR3 length equals 14 residues. The ends lost 7 bases at V and 8 bases at J; junction bases unmatched: 8. CDR3 loop: CASTETGGGEPQHF. DNA of the CDR3: TGTGCCAGCACCGAGACAGGGGGCGGGGAGCCCCAGCATTTT.

The chain recombines TRBV11-3 with TRBJ2-7, with D uncertain. There are 14 residues in the CDR3. CDR1 SGHNT and CDR2 YENEEA come from the germline V gene. The V gene lost 3 bases and the J gene lost 3 bases, with 12 bases spanning the gap. CDR3: CASSFSPADYEQYF. CDR3 nucleotides: TGTGCCAGCAGCTTTAGCCCTGCGGACTACGAGCAGTACTTC.

At least ten counts were recorded for this clonotype. J is TRBJ1-5 and V is TRBV19; D might be TRBD1 (5 bases). Germline V gene data show CDR1 as LNHDA and CDR2 as SQIVND (reference sequence). The CDR3 length is 14 residues. Trimming cost V 3 bases and J 7 bases, with 13 bases left between them. The CDR3 nucleotides are TGTGCCAGTAGTATCTCGGCGGGGGAACAGCCCCAGCATTTT. It specifies CASSISAGEQPQHF. The complete variable domain, with remaining parts taken from reference TRBV19 and TRBJ1-5, reads DGGITQSPKYLFRKEGQNVTLSCEQNLNHDAMYWYRQDPGQGLRLIYYSQIVNDFQKGDIAEGYSVSREKKESFPLTVTSAQKNPTAFYLCASSISAGEQPQHFGDGTRLSIL.

There are many counts of this clonotype. This chain joins TRBV6-1 and TRBJ1-3; 8 bases are a match to TRBD1. The CDR3 has 16 residues. The germline CDR1 and CDR2 sequences are MNHNS and SASEGT. V lost 7 bases to trimming and J lost 4 bases; unmatched junction nucleotides: 12. In nucleotides, the CDR3 is TGTGCCAGCAACTCAAGACAGGGGAGGTCAGGAAACACCATATATTTT. Encoded protein: CASNSRQGRSGNTIYF.

This clonotype was detected ten times or more. This rearrangement joins TRBV24-1 to TRBJ1-2, with a tentative D call TRBD1 (6 bases). With 5 bases removed from V and 6 bases from J, the gap between germline ends came to 15 bases. The V gene's germline CDR1 is KGHDR and CDR2 SFDVKD. This CDR3 has 14 amino acids. The CDR3 spells CATSGTQGLDGYTF. CDR3 sequence (DNA): TGTGCCACCAGTGGAACACAGGGTTTGGATGGCTACACCTTC.